A single sample is the source of the 10 T cell receptor beta chains below, sequenced in a study of blood T cell repertoires in COVID-19 (dated by TCRdb to about 2020). The protocol used for the library was the immunoSEQ multiplex PCR assay. TCRdb mirrors the immuneACCESS table, restricted to in-frame sequences. Some clones are absent from its copies; in checked studies, under half trace to an unresolved V gene, and the reason for the others is unknown. The sample records about 200,000 clones, 70% to 80% of which are singletons. Of the sample, under 7% is held by the ten largest clones. Material for sequencing was peripheral blood. The receptors originated from a woman between 40 and 55 years old with COVID-19, enrolled during active disease.

The rearrangement links TRBV20-1 to TRBJ1-2, with D possibly being TRBD1 (6 bases). CDR3 length: 11 residues. Germline CDR1 reads DFQATT; CDR2 reads SNEGSKA (reference sequence). Trimming took off 7 bases at V and 8 bases at J, with 14 bases between the two ends. The CDR3 DNA reads TGCAGTGTTTACAGGGAGGGCGGCTACACCTTC. It translates to CSVYREGGYTF.

A few counts support this clone. V and J are TRBV7-9 and TRBJ1-6; 7 positions agree with TRBD1. CDR3 length: 14 residues. The germline V gene encodes CDR1 SEHNR and CDR2 FQNEAQ (reference sequence). V lost 3 bases, J lost 6 bases, and 2 bases stayed unmatched. The CDR3 DNA reads TGTGCCAGCAGCTTCGGACAGGTTAATTCACCCCTCCACTTT. Encoded protein: CASSFGQVNSPLHF.

The chain uses TRBV14 and TRBJ2-7, with 8 nucleotides matching TRBD2. The CDR3 is 18 amino acids. Germline loops: CDR1 SGHDN, CDR2 FVKESK. Unmatched junction bases numbered 15, after V lost 5 bases and J lost 0 bases. This chain's CDR3 is CASSFGGVDFFSSYEQYF. CDR3 in DNA: TGTGCCAGCAGCTTCGGGGGGGTAGACTTCTTCAGCTCCTACGAGCAGTACTTC.

The chain is built from TRBV27 and TRBJ1-2; 7 nucleotides line up with TRBD1. The J segment lost 7 bases and the V segment lost 5 bases, leaving 16 bases of the junction unmatched. The CDR3 has 16 amino acids. From germline, CDR1 is MNHEY and CDR2 SMNVEV (reference sequence). For the CDR3, the DNA is TGTGCCAGCAGTAATACTCCGAGACAGGGTCGAGGTGGCTACACCTTC. It is translated as CASSNTPRQGRGGYTF.

The chain has TRBV14 and TRBJ2-7, with a weak D call TRBD2 (6 bases). CDR1 SGHDN and CDR2 FVKESK come from the germline V gene. The CDR3 is 17 residues long. V was shortened by 4 bases and J by 4 bases, with 23 bases between the two germline ends. The CDR3 DNA sequence: TGTGCCAGCAGCCTAGCACTCCGGGACTCATCTTCTTACGAGCAGTACTTC. Translated, it gives CASSLALRDSSSYEQYF.

This chain joins TRBV4-1 and TRBJ1-5; no clear D. V gave up 1 base and J gave up 6 bases, with 13 bases separating them. This CDR3 has 15 amino acids. CDR1 is MGHRA, CDR2 YSYEKL, per germline. The CDR3 nucleotides are TGCGCCAGCAGCCAAGGGGAGATGGAGGGTCAGCCCCAGCATTTT. The encoded protein is CASSQGEMEGQPQHF.

The genes are TRBV13 and TRBJ2-3; TRBD2 matches at 7 bases. The CDR3 covers 15 residues. Germline CDR1 PRHDT, CDR2 FYEKMQ (reference sequence). V was pared by 5 bases and J by 1 base, with 6 bases of the junction left unmatched. CDR3 DNA: TGTGCCAGCAGCCGCTGGGCGGGGGGCACAGATACGCAGTATTTT. It translates to CASSRWAGGTDTQYF.

The chain is built from TRBV5-4 and TRBJ2-1; D is possibly TRBD1 (6 bases). The CDR3 covers 16 residues. Trimming took 0 bases from V and 0 from J, leaving 10 bases between them. CDR1 and CDR2 from the germline V gene are SGHNT and YYREEE (reference sequence). As DNA, the CDR3 is TGTGCCAGCAGCTTGGGGGGGCCCAGCTCCTACAATGAGCAGTTCTTC. Translation: CASSLGGPSSYNEQFF.

The chain recombines TRBV19 with TRBJ1-1; D is ambiguous. Trimming took 3 bases from V and 4 from J, leaving 9 bases between them. CDR3 length: 13 residues. Germline V lookup: CDR1 LNHDA, CDR2 SQIVND (reference sequence). The CDR3 DNA is TGTGCCAGTAGTATGGTCAGCGTCACTGAAGCTTTCTTT. This codes for CASSMVSVTEAFF. The entire variable domain, with the rest obtained from reference TRBV19 and TRBJ1-1, is as follows: DGGITQSPKYLFRKEGQNVTLSCEQNLNHDAMYWYRQDPGQGLRLIYYSQIVNDFQKGDIAEGYSVSREKKESFPLTVTSAQKNPTAFYLCASSMVSVTEAFFGQGTRLTVV.

The chain joins TRBV7-9 to TRBJ2-2; D is unclear. V gave up 4 bases and J gave up 6 bases, with 12 bases separating them. This CDR3 has 14 amino acids. CDR1 and CDR2 (germline): SEHNR, FQNEAQ (reference sequence). This CDR3 is CASSSPLGSGELFF. DNA of the CDR3: TGTGCCAGCAGCTCCCCCCTAGGTTCCGGGGAGCTGTTTTTT.